The rows below give T cell receptor beta chains drawn from one sample of a study of blood T cell repertoires in COVID-19. Clones were read by immunoSEQ multiplex PCR, and TCRdb kept only the in-frame ones, dropping some. This table holds 90,000 to 120,000 clones, around 84% found once. Input material: peripheral blood. The origin of the receptors is a man between 60 and 75 years old with acute or convalescent COVID-19. Both conserved end residues are part of each CDR3. A D gene is named only where the DNA matches it firmly. Some rows have no size entry. The others give once, few or many, or a class for an expanded clone.

abundance	d_gene	j_gene	v_gene	CDR3aa	CDR3nt
.	.	TRBJ1-5	TRBV7-8	CASSLGLAAGPQHF	TGTGCCAGCAGCTTAGGGCTGGCCGCAGGGCCCCAGCATTTT
.	TRBD2	TRBJ2-2	TRBV9	CASSVGGTSGRVGELFF	TGTGCCAGCAGCGTAGGTGGGACTAGCGGGAGGGTCGGGGAGCTGTTTTTT
.	.	TRBJ1-2	TRBV7-9	CASSPGVYGYTF	TGTGCCAGCAGCCCAGGGGTTTATGGCTACACCTTC
once	TRBD1	TRBJ1-5	TRBV19	CASIRTGVGSNQPQHF	TGTGCCAGTATCAGGACAGGGGTGGGTAGCAATCAGCCCCAGCATTTT
.	TRBD2	TRBJ2-1	TRBV5-1	CASSIAGTSPEEQFF	TGCGCCAGCAGCATAGCCGGGACTAGTCCCGAGGAGCAGTTCTTC
.	.	TRBJ2-3	TRBV24-1	CATSVSGHRGDTQYF	TGTGCCACCAGTGTCTCGGGACACCGAGGAGATACGCAGTATTTT
.	TRBD2	TRBJ2-1	TRBV27	CASRIRLAGLNEQFF	TGTGCCAGCAGAATTAGACTAGCGGGACTAAATGAGCAGTTCTTC
.	.	TRBJ1-5	TRBV6-5	CASSYSRGSSPQHF	TGTGCCAGCAGTTACTCGAGAGGTTCAAGCCCCCAGCATTTT
once	.	TRBJ2-5	TRBV19	CASSIRYNQETQYF	TGTGCCAGTAGTATACGATACAACCAAGAGACCCAGTACTTC
.	.	TRBJ1-1	TRBV29-1	CSVPGGTPLKGAEAFF	TGCAGCGTTCCCGGGGGGACACCTCTGAAAGGGGCTGAAGCTTTCTTT
.	.	TRBJ2-3	TRBV9	CASSVERDTQYF	TGTGCCAGCAGCGTAGAGAGGGATACGCAGTATTTT
few	.	TRBJ2-2	TRBV11-2	CASSLDPSTGELFF	TGTGCCAGCAGCTTAGACCCGAGCACCGGGGAGCTGTTTTTT
.	TRBD2	TRBJ2-1	TRBV5-8	CASSVRRTSGRNEQFF	TGTGCCAGCAGCGTACGCAGGACTAGCGGGAGGAATGAGCAGTTCTTC
.	.	TRBJ1-2	TRBV19	CASSIPGPYGYTF	TGTGCCAGTAGTATCCCAGGGCCCTATGGCTACACCTTC
.	TRBD2	TRBJ2-2	TRBV5-6	CASSSPGTSGTGELFF	TGTGCCAGCAGCTCCCCCGGGACTAGCGGGACCGGGGAGCTGTTTTTT
.	.	TRBJ2-6	TRBV3-1/TRBV3-2	CASSPTGRDNSGANVLTF	TGTGCCAGCAGCCCAACGGGACGGGACAACTCTGGGGCCAACGTCCTGACTTTC
few	.	TRBJ1-2	TRBV6-1	CASSDNQGSGYTF	TGTGCCAGCAGTGACAACCAGGGATCGGGCTACACCTTC
once	.	TRBJ2-6	TRBV15	CATSRRPGTFLEGANVLTF	TGTGCCACCAGCAGACGTCCCGGGACATTTCTGGAGGGGGCCAACGTCCTGACTTTC
.	.	TRBJ2-6	TRBV10-2	CASSGGYSGANVLTF	TGCGCCAGCAGTGGAGGATACTCTGGGGCCAACGTCCTGACTTTC
.	.	TRBJ2-2	TRBV5-6	CASSLIRYTGELFF	TGTGCCAGCAGCTTAATACGGTACACCGGGGAGCTGTTTTTT
.	.	TRBJ1-5	TRBV10-3	CAISEQFNQPQHF	TGTGCCATCAGTGAGCAGTTTAATCAGCCCCAGCATTTT
medium-sized	.	TRBJ1-6	TRBV12-3/TRBV12-4	CASSYSRSPLHF	TGTGCCAGCAGCTACAGCCGTTCACCCCTCCACTTT
.	TRBD2	TRBJ2-1	TRBV3-1/TRBV3-2	CASSHSGRPYNEQFF	TGTGCCAGCAGTCATAGCGGGAGGCCGTACAATGAGCAGTTCTTC
.	.	TRBJ2-5	TRBV5-1	CASSLRRTQETQYF	TGCGCCAGCAGCTTACGGAGGACTCAAGAGACCCAGTACTTC
many	.	TRBJ1-6	TRBV6-4	CASSDGQGISPLHF	TGTGCCAGCAGTGATGGCCAGGGGATATCACCCCTCCACTTT
few	.	TRBJ1-1	TRBV13	CASSTYRVRAFF	TGTGCCAGCAGCACCTACAGGGTTCGAGCTTTCTTT
once	.	TRBJ1-6	TRBV28	CASSPPLKYTTLGGSPLHF	TGTGCCAGCAGTCCCCCTCTGAAATATACGACCCTCGGCGGTTCACCCCTCCACTTT
.	.	TRBJ1-2	TRBV18	CASSPPAVGANYGYTF	TGTGCCAGCTCACCACCGGCGGTAGGGGCAAACTATGGCTACACCTTC
.	TRBD1	TRBJ2-3	TRBV3-1/TRBV3-2	CASSHRQGATDTQYF	TGTGCCAGCAGCCATCGACAGGGGGCCACAGATACGCAGTATTTT
.	TRBD1	TRBJ2-7	TRBV24-1	CATSGSGTGVSEQYF	TGTGCCACCAGTGGCTCCGGGACAGGGGTGTCCGAGCAGTACTTC
.	TRBD2	TRBJ2-1	TRBV28	CASSPRPGGRANEQFF	TGTGCCAGCAGTCCCCGGCCGGGCGGGAGGGCGAATGAGCAGTTCTTC
.	TRBD1	TRBJ1-2	TRBV5-4	CASSFPQGAHGYTF	TGTGCCAGCAGCTTCCCCCAGGGGGCTCATGGCTACACCTTC
.	.	TRBJ2-3	TRBV5-1	CASSPPADTQYF	TGCGCCAGCAGCCCCCCGGCAGATACGCAGTATTTT
.	TRBD2	TRBJ2-1	TRBV19	CASSTTSGRRGEQFF	TGTGCCAGTAGTACTACTAGCGGGAGGCGCGGTGAGCAGTTCTTC
.	TRBD1	TRBJ2-7	TRBV19	CASSLLAGQAPYEQYF	TGTGCCAGTAGTCTATTGGCCGGACAGGCCCCCTACGAGCAGTACTTC
.	.	TRBJ2-1	TRBV9	CASSVGGRSSYNEQFF	TGTGCCAGCAGCGTAGGTGGTAGAAGCTCCTACAATGAGCAGTTCTTC
.	.	TRBJ1-1	TRBV15	CATSRQKGFGTEAFF	TGTGCCACCAGCAGACAAAAGGGGTTCGGAACTGAAGCTTTCTTT
once	.	TRBJ2-5	TRBV29-1	CSVLLQETQYF	TGCAGCGTTCTGCTACAAGAGACCCAGTACTTC
.	TRBD1	TRBJ1-6	TRBV5-6	CASRLGQPNSPLHF	TGTGCCAGCAGACTGGGACAGCCAAATTCACCCCTCCACTTT
.	.	TRBJ1-2	TRBV24-1	CATSDLPQGKGYTF	TGTGCCACCAGTGATTTGCCACAGGGAAAGGGCTACACCTTC
.	TRBD1	TRBJ1-6	TRBV3-1/TRBV3-2	CASSQRTGALGSPLHF	TGTGCCAGCAGCCAGCGGACAGGGGCTCTGGGTTCACCCCTCCACTTT
.	TRBD2	TRBJ2-3	TRBV27	CASSRPGVAGGPDTQYF	TGTGCCAGCAGTAGACCCGGGGTAGCGGGAGGCCCGGATACGCAGTATTTT
.	.	TRBJ1-2	TRBV20-1	CSAMDIYGYTF	TGCAGTGCTATGGACATCTATGGCTACACCTTC
.	TRBD2	TRBJ2-5	TRBV10-3	CAISESTPASGRGRQETQYF	TGTGCCATCAGTGAGTCGACGCCCGCTAGCGGGAGGGGGAGGCAAGAGACCCAGTACTTC
.	TRBD2	TRBJ2-1	TRBV18	CASSPELGGSGSSNEQFF	TGTGCCAGCTCACCAGAGCTTGGTGGTAGCGGGAGTTCCAATGAGCAGTTCTTC
.	.	TRBJ2-1	TRBV6-1	CASSERVQGGQNEQFF	TGTGCCAGCAGTGAACGTGTACAGGGGGGGCAAAATGAGCAGTTCTTC